The 31 T cell receptor beta chains below come from one sample, sequenced in a study of blood T cells in healthy people across ages. Through a sample-barcoded 5' primer and a J-beta primer mix, a second PCR was run for roughly 6 to 12 cycles. TCRdb ran MiXCR on the 5' RACE reads and lists one entry per CDR3 protein. Here the sample spans 650,000 to 800,000 distinct CDR3 sequences, under 45% being singletons. The material sequenced was blood. The receptor source for this set is a man aged 55 to 70 in good health.

The chain combines TRBV20-1 with TRBJ1-1, with D tentatively TRBD1 (6 bases). The CDR3 has 13 residues. The germline gives CDR1 DFQATT, CDR2 SNEGSKA (reference sequence). The CDR3 DNA follows: TGCAGCAAAAGGGGGGTCGGGAACACTGAAGCTTTCTTT. Protein: CSKRGVGNTEAFF.

In its sample, this clonotype was seen a few times. This chain joins TRBV9 and TRBJ2-6; 8 bases match TRBD1. J lost 0 bases, V lost 4 bases, and 9 bases had no gene match. This CDR3 is 18 amino acids long. CDR1 SGDLS and CDR2 YYNGEE come from the germline V gene. The DNA of the CDR3 is TGTGCCAGCAGCCCACGGACAGGGATTATCTCTGGGGCCAACGTCCTGACTTTC. Translating it yields CASSPRTGIISGANVLTF.

The chain combines TRBV11-1 with TRBJ2-1, with D possibly TRBD1 on 6 matching bases. The CDR3 has 14 amino acids. Germline V CDR1 and CDR2: SGHAT, FQDESV (reference sequence). Trimming removed 4 bases at V and 5 bases at J, with 12 bases between. The CDR3 coding sequence is TGTGCCAGCAGCTCAGATGGACAGAACAATGAGCAGTTCTTC. Translation gives CASSSDGQNNEQFF.

This clonotype was recorded at least ten times. The rearrangement links TRBV6-2 or TRBV6-3 to TRBJ2-3; D is undetermined. Germline CDR1 reads MNHEY; CDR2 reads SVGEGT. Trimming removed 7 bases at V and 3 bases at J, with 17 bases between. There are 15 residues in the CDR3. The CDR3 nucleotides read TGTGCCAGCATCCCCAGTTGGACCAAGACAGATACGCAGTATTTT. Amino acids: CASIPSWTKTDTQYF.

Only a few counts were recorded for this clonotype. The chain couples TRBV10-3 to TRBJ1-2, with D unresolved. Germline V CDR1 and CDR2: ENHRY, SYGVKD. Trimming stripped 4 bases from V and 0 bases from J, with 15 bases between. This CDR3 is built from 16 residues. The CDR3 reads CAISGSKAAANYGYTF. CDR3 DNA: TGTGCCATCAGTGGATCAAAGGCCGCGGCTAACTATGGCTACACCTTC.

The chain couples TRBV5-1 to TRBJ2-2; 9 positions agree with TRBD1. J was trimmed by 6 bases and V by 7 bases; bases with no gene match: 10. The CDR3 extends over 15 amino acids. Germline V gene sequence: CDR1 SGHRS, CDR2 YFSETQ. The CDR3 here is CASWSGTGFSGELFF. CDR3 bases: TGCGCCAGCTGGTCCGGGACAGGGTTCTCCGGGGAGCTGTTTTTT.

With regard to this clonotype: A much larger clone is a single base away; this may be a read error. This chain connects TRBV7-2 to TRBJ2-7, with D perhaps matching TRBD1 (5 bases). The closer fit of TRBJ2-5 to the DNA end suggests the J call may be wrong. Germline CDR1 reads SGHTA; CDR2 reads FQGNSA. CDR3 length equals 14 residues. The chain's CDR3 is CAGSFLQGFETQYF. The CDR3 DNA follows: TGTGCCGGCAGCTTCCTTCAGGGTTTCGAGACCCAGTACTTC.

This clonotype was counted a few times. The rearrangement uses TRBV9 and TRBJ1-1; the D is unclear. V gave up 3 bases and J gave up 4 bases, with 10 bases separating them. Germline V gene lookup returns CDR1 SGDLS and CDR2 YYNGEE. The CDR3 is 13 amino acids. This chain's CDR3 is CASSEASGTEAFF. The CDR3 bases are TGTGCCAGCAGCGAAGCTTCGGGCACTGAAGCTTTCTTT.

The chain carries TRBV4-3 and TRBJ1-2, with D unclear. Trimming took off 3 bases at V and 11 bases at J, with 16 bases between the two ends. This CDR3 contains 13 residues. Germline V gene lookup returns CDR1 LGHNA and CDR2 YSLEER. The CDR3 DNA follows: TGCGCCAGCAGCCAGTCTTCGATCGGGCGGTACACCTTC. Amino acid sequence: CASSQSSIGRYTF.

J is TRBJ1-2 and V is TRBV7-9, with 9 bases fitting TRBD1. Germline CDR1 is SEHNR and CDR2 is FQNEAQ (reference sequence). The CDR3 contains 15 residues. V shed 4 bases and J 6 bases; nucleotides not matched to a gene: 9. The CDR3 nucleotides are TGTGCCAGCAGCTCCCGGGACAGGGTATTTGATGGCTACACCTTC. This translates into CASSSRDRVFDGYTF.

This clonotype was seen ten or more times. The chain couples TRBV20-1 to TRBJ1-6; 8 bases line up with TRBD1. V lost 4 bases, J lost 6 bases, and 2 bases stayed unmatched. The CDR3 runs 13 residues. CDR1 is DFQATT and CDR2 is SNEGSKA in the germline V gene (reference sequence). CDR3 nucleotide sequence: TGCAGTGCTATGGGACAGGTTAATTCACCCCTCCACTTT. This sequence encodes CSAMGQVNSPLHF.

V usage is TRBV7-2 and J usage is TRBJ2-4, with TRBD2 matching over 9 bases. The J call is uncertain, as TRBJ2-7 better fits the DNA end. The CDR3 is made up of 16 amino acids. The germline V gene encodes CDR1 SGHTA and CDR2 FQGNSA. As DNA, the CDR3 is TGTGCCAGCAGCTTAGGATATAGCGGGGGAACCTACGAGCAGTACTTC. Protein sequence: CASSLGYSGGTYEQYF.

This clonotype was counted a few times. The chain recombines TRBV5-4 with TRBJ2-1; maybe TRBD1 (5 bases). Trimming shortened V by 6 bases and J by 10 bases, and 14 bases separated the two germline ends. The length of the CDR3 is 12 residues. Germline-derived CDR1 and CDR2 are SGHNT and YYREEE (reference sequence). This chain's CDR3 is CASTLGAGEQFF. The CDR3 DNA follows: TGTGCCAGCACCCTTGGGGCAGGGGAGCAGTTCTTC.

The sample holds a few counts of this clonotype. The CDR3 spells CSVSETGKGSPLHF. CDR3 sequence (DNA): TGCAGCGTTTCGGAGACAGGGAAGGGTTCACCCCTCCACTTT. J is TRBJ1-6 and V is TRBV29-1, with TRBD1 identical over 7 bases. Germline values: CDR1 SQVTM, CDR2 ANQGSEA. This CDR3 is built from 14 residues. V shed 5 bases, J shed 9 bases, and the junction held 10 bases outside the gene matches.

The V and J genes are TRBV30 and TRBJ1-2, with 7 bases fitting TRBD1. Germline-derived CDR1 and CDR2 are GTSNPN and SVGIG (reference sequence). This CDR3 contains 13 residues. V lost 2 bases, J lost 4 bases, and 4 bases stayed unmatched. CDR3 residues: CAWSRQGSYGYTF. The DNA of the CDR3 is TGTGCCTGGAGTCGACAGGGTAGCTATGGCTACACCTTC.

In its sample, this clonotype was seen a few times. The J gene is TRBJ2-7, the V gene TRBV7-8; no clear D. This CDR3 is built from 15 residues. Germline assignment: CDR1 SGHVS and CDR2 FQNEAQ. Trimming cost V 0 bases and J 3 bases, with 12 bases left between them. The CDR3: CASSLARNRLYEQYF. The CDR3 DNA reads TGTGCCAGCAGCTTAGCCAGGAACCGCCTCTACGAGCAGTACTTC. Drawing the rest from reference TRBV7-8 and TRBJ2-7, the complete variable domain is GAGVSQSPRYKVAKRGQDVALRCDPISGHVSLFWYQQALGQGPEFLTYFQNEAQLDKSGLPSDRFFAERPEGSVSTLKIQRTQQEDSAVYLCASSLARNRLYEQYFGPGTRLTVT.

The genes are TRBV5-1 and TRBJ2-2, with TRBD2 matching over 8 bases. V shed 4 bases, J shed 7 bases, and the junction held 18 bases outside the gene matches. This CDR3 is built from 18 residues. CDR1 is SGHRS, CDR2 YFSETQ, per germline. The CDR3 is CASSPLGDRGGPDGELFF. Here the CDR3 DNA reads TGCGCCAGCAGCCCCCTCGGAGATCGGGGGGGGCCGGACGGGGAGCTGTTTTTT.

The chain recombines TRBV7-9 with TRBJ2-5, with 7 bases aligning to TRBD1. CDR1 and CDR2 from the germline V gene are SEHNR and FQNEAQ (reference sequence). The junction had 12 bases not matched to a gene; V was cut back by 6 bases and J by 11 bases. There are 13 residues in the CDR3. The CDR3 DNA reads as TGTGCCAGCAGTTCCGGGACAGCTAGTGAGCAGTACTTC. This codes for CASSSGTASEQYF.

The chain recombines TRBV3-1 with TRBJ2-3; D perhaps matches TRBD2 (6 bases). The ends were cut back, 5 bases at V and 2 bases at J, with 11 bases in the middle. This CDR3 is built from 14 residues. In germline, CDR1 is LGHDT, CDR2 YNNKEL (reference sequence). DNA of the CDR3: TGTGCCAGCAGCGCTACGGGGGACACAGATACGCAGTATTTT. It yields the protein CASSATGDTDTQYF.

Comment on this clonotype: This may be a read error: a much more frequent sequence differs by one nucleotide. The chain couples TRBV7-9 to TRBJ2-1, with 10 bases lining up with TRBD1. This CDR3 has 16 amino acids. Germline CDR1 reads SEHNR; CDR2 reads FQNEAQ (reference sequence). The ends lost 4 bases at V and 10 bases at J; junction bases unmatched: 13. CDR3 nucleotide sequence: TGTGCCAGCAGCTCGATAGACAGGGGGCTTACCTACGAGCAGTTCTTC. Encoded protein: CASSSIDRGLTYEQFF.

The chain couples TRBV7-6 to TRBJ1-1; TRBD1 aligns across 10 bases. V dropped 5 bases and J dropped 4; count of bases not matched to a gene: 4. This CDR3 is built from 14 residues. CDR1 and CDR2 from the germline V gene are SGHVS and FNYEAQ. CDR3 sequence reads: CASSDRGRLTEAFF. CDR3 DNA: TGTGCCAGCAGCGACAGGGGGCGTCTCACTGAAGCTTTCTTT. Variable domain in full (rest from reference TRBV7-6 and TRBJ1-1): GAGVSQSPRYKVTKRGQDVALRCDPISGHVSLYWYRQALGQGPEFLTYFNYEAQQDKSGLPNDRFSAERPEGSISTLTIQRTEQRDSAMYRCASSDRGRLTEAFFGQGTRLTVV.

At least ten counts were recorded for this clonotype. CDR3 nucleotides: TGTGCCAGCAGCGCCCGGACTAGCGGGGGGACGAGGAACATTCAGTACTTC. Its translation: CASSARTSGGTRNIQYF. V usage is TRBV7-2 and J usage is TRBJ2-4; 14 positions agree with TRBD2. The CDR3 runs to 17 residues. The germline V gene encodes CDR1 SGHTA and CDR2 FQGNSA. J gave up 7 bases and V 5 bases, and 10 bases lay outside the gene matches.

V usage is TRBV7-9 and J usage is TRBJ2-5, with D maybe TRBD2 (6 bases). Germline CDR1 SEHNR, CDR2 FQNEAQ (reference sequence). The CDR3 has 15 amino acids. Trimming stripped 4 bases from V and 0 bases from J, with 12 bases between. Here the CDR3 reads CASSCAGRNQETQYF. The CDR3 DNA reads as TGTGCCAGCAGCTGCGCGGGGAGGAACCAAGAGACCCAGTACTTC.

V gene TRBV12-3 or TRBV12-4 combines with J gene TRBJ1-2; 7 bases fit TRBD1. After removal of 6 bases from V and 8 bases from J, the junction contained 12 bases not matched to a gene. CDR3 length equals 14 residues. The CDR3 DNA follows: TGTGCCAGCAGACACGGACAGGCGGCCCTGGGCTACACCTTC. It encodes CASRHGQAALGYTF.

This clonotype was seen a handful of times. The chain combines TRBV6-5 with TRBJ2-5; 10 bases fit TRBD2. This CDR3 comprises 17 residues. With V trimmed by 0 bases and J by 5 bases, 9 bases remained unmatched. CDR1 and CDR2 from the germline V gene are MNHEY and SVGAGI. CDR3: CASSYSRTGLAKETQYF. As DNA, the CDR3 is TGTGCCAGCAGTTACTCTCGAACGGGACTAGCGAAGGAGACCCAGTACTTC.

The chain recombines TRBV14 with TRBJ2-1, with 7 bases lining up with TRBD1. This CDR3 comprises 14 residues. V trimming: 1 base; J trimming: 10 bases; junction bases outside the gene matches: 7. The germline CDR1 and CDR2 sequences are SGHDN and FVKESK. The CDR3 protein is CASSQAKGAREQFF. CDR3 DNA: TGTGCCAGCAGCCAAGCGAAGGGGGCCAGGGAGCAGTTCTTC.

CDR3 amino acids: CASSEPTSGMGETQYF. In DNA form, the CDR3 reads TGTGCCAGCAGTGAACCGACTAGCGGGATGGGGGAGACCCAGTACTTC. The chain combines TRBV25-1 with TRBJ2-7; 11 bases are a match to TRBD2. The DNA end is more similar to TRBJ2-5, so the J call may be wrong. CDR3 length: 16 amino acids. Germline V gene lookup returns CDR1 MGHDK and CDR2 SYGVNS.

This clonotype came up a few times. This chain connects TRBV10-3 to TRBJ2-7, with 7 bases aligning to TRBD1. The V gene end was trimmed by 8 bases and the J gene end by 3 bases; junction bases not matched to a gene: 7. The CDR3 consists of 13 residues. Germline V gives CDR1 ENHRY, CDR2 SYGVKD. CDR3 loop: CAIAGTEVYEQYF. CDR3 DNA sequence: TGTGCCATCGCCGGGACAGAGGTCTACGAGCAGTACTTC.

This clonotype has just a few counts. The rearrangement uses TRBV7-2 and TRBJ1-5; D is possibly TRBD1 (5 bases). This CDR3 spans 14 amino acids. V lost 6 bases and J lost 1, with 10 bases in between. Per germline, CDR1 SGHTA and CDR2 FQGNSA. CDR3 bases: TGTGCCAGCAGTCTCGGGGCGAGCAATCAGCCCCAGCATTTT. Protein product: CASSLGASNQPQHF.

A few counts support this clonotype. The CDR3 protein is CASSQVLWHLDGNQPQHF. CDR3 bases: TGTGCCAGCAGCCAAGTTCTCTGGCACCTAGACGGCAATCAGCCCCAGCATTTT. The chain carries TRBV3-1 and TRBJ1-5; no clear D. CDR1 LGHDT and CDR2 YNNKEL come from the germline V gene (reference sequence). The CDR3 is made up of 18 amino acids. V was clipped by 1 base and J by 2 bases, with 18 bases between them. Full variable domain (remainder filled in from reference TRBV3-1 and TRBJ1-5): DTAVSQTPKYLVTQMGNDKSIKCEQNLGHDTMYWYKQDSKKFLKIMFSYNNKELIINETVPNRFSPKSPDKAHLNLHINSLELGDSAVYFCASSQVLWHLDGNQPQHFGDGTRLSIL.

V is TRBV30 and J is TRBJ2-3; D tentatively reads TRBD1 or TRBD2 (6 bases each). The length of the CDR3 is 14 residues. V gave up 0 bases and J gave up 2 bases, with 9 bases separating them. Germline CDR1 GTSNPN, CDR2 SVGIG (reference sequence). The CDR3 DNA is TGTGCCTGGAGTGTAGGGGGGATCACAGATACGCAGTATTTT. This codes for CAWSVGGITDTQYF.